These 25 T cell receptor beta chains share one sample of origin, sequenced in a study of monozygotic twins with inflammatory bowel disease. TCRdb reprocessed the 5' RACE reads and reports one entry per CDR3 protein, with no DNA. This sample's table reports about 140,000 distinct CDR3 sequences. The specimen was blood. Receptors originate from a human donor with ulcerative colitis or Crohn's disease, or a healthy co-twin of an affected twin (not recorded which).

This chain joins TRBV6-5 and TRBJ1-2. Germline V gives CDR1 MNHEY, CDR2 SVGAGI. CDR3 length: 16 residues. The CDR3 spells CASSYETALPLYGYTF.

The J gene is TRBJ2-1, the V gene TRBV4-3; with no DNA, the TCRdb D assignment of TRBD2 cannot be verified. The germline CDR1 and CDR2 sequences are LGHNA and YSLEER. This CDR3 contains 15 residues. CDR3 region: CASSPGTTVINEQFF.

CDR3 protein: CASFGTGSRSGANVLTF. This chain uses TRBV30 with TRBJ2-6; TCRdb designates TRBD1, a call that cannot be tested without DNA. Per germline, CDR1 GTSNPN and CDR2 SVGIG (reference sequence). The CDR3 length is 17 residues.

This chain uses TRBV20-1 with TRBJ2-1; the D call from TCRdb, TRBD2, cannot be confirmed without DNA. The germline V gene has CDR1 DFQATT and CDR2 SNEGSKA (reference sequence). This CDR3 comprises 15 residues. This CDR3 reads CSAVNGEGTYNEQFF.

The V gene is TRBV12-3 or TRBV12-4, the J gene TRBJ1-5; TCRdb lists TRBD1, though no DNA is available to test this call. The CDR3 has 14 residues. The CDR3 loop reads CASSRRQDNQPQHF.

The gene calls are TRBV7-2 and TRBJ2-5; with no DNA, the TCRdb D assignment of TRBD2 cannot be verified. The CDR3 is 13 residues long. Germline V lookup: CDR1 SGHTA, CDR2 FQGNSA. CDR3 in amino acids: CASSPSDVETQYF.

The chain employs TRBV5-1 and TRBJ2-4; the TRBD1 assignment by TCRdb is unverifiable without DNA. The CDR3 is made up of 16 amino acids. Germline CDR1 and CDR2: SGHRS and YFSETQ. CDR3 protein: CASSFLSGDPQNIQYF.

This chain links TRBV29-1 with TRBJ2-1; TCRdb's D call, TRBD2, is unchecked because there is no DNA. There are 16 residues in the CDR3. Germline V gene data show CDR1 as SQVTM and CDR2 as ANQGSEA. CDR3 sequence reads: CSVEGLAGRDYNEQFF.

V usage is TRBV20-1 and J usage is TRBJ2-5; lacking DNA, the TRBD1 call made by TCRdb goes unchecked. Germline lookup yields CDR1 DFQATT and CDR2 SNEGSKA (reference sequence). This CDR3 region has 14 residues. The chain's CDR3 is CSARVTGRQETQYF.

The chain couples TRBV2 to TRBJ1-2. Germline V gene data show CDR1 as SNHLY and CDR2 as FYNNEI. The CDR3 spans 14 residues. The CDR3: CASSGVSDVNGYTF.

The rearrangement links TRBV6-1 to TRBJ1-5; TCRdb returns TRBD1, unconfirmable since there is no DNA. The CDR3 extends over 15 amino acids. Germline-derived CDR1 and CDR2 are MNHNS and SASEGT. This CDR3 reads CASRRQGPSNQPQHF.

The rearrangement joins TRBV12-3 or TRBV12-4 to TRBJ1-3; the D call of TRBD1 rests on TCRdb alone, since no DNA is present to check it. The CDR3 length is 17 residues. The CDR3 loop is CASSLARTGGSGNTIYF.

The rearrangement uses TRBV27 and TRBJ2-7; TCRdb reports TRBD2, a call that lacks DNA to check it against. The CDR3 runs to 16 residues. Germline CDR1 is MNHEY and CDR2 is SMNVEV (reference sequence). This chain's CDR3 is CASSLERTSGSYEQYF.

The CDR3 loop reads CASSFQGDGNQPQHF. The chain is built from TRBV7-2 and TRBJ1-5; TCRdb's D call of TRBD1 is untestable without DNA. The CDR3 contains 15 residues. Germline V CDR1 and CDR2: SGHTA, FQGNSA.

The rearrangement uses TRBV18 and TRBJ2-1; TCRdb calls TRBD2, which cannot be checked without DNA. CDR3 size: 14 residues. The germline gives CDR1 KGHSH, CDR2 LQKENI. The CDR3 loop reads CASSAGLPGNEQFF.

The J gene is TRBJ2-7, the V gene TRBV27. The CDR3 length is 14 residues. CDR1 and CDR2 from the germline V gene are MNHEY and SMNVEV (reference sequence). CDR3 sequence: CASSFSTNIYEQYF.

The chain is built from TRBV6-2 or TRBV6-3 and TRBJ1-6; TCRdb gives TRBD1 as the D gene, but with no DNA this cannot be confirmed. Germline CDR1 reads MNHEY; CDR2 reads SVGEGT. This CDR3 has 15 amino acids. The CDR3 is CASSPFGQGKKPLHF.

V gene TRBV5-4 combines with J gene TRBJ2-1. This CDR3 has 13 amino acids. Germline V CDR1 and CDR2: SGHNT, YYREEE (reference sequence). CDR3 region: CASSLASMREQFF.

This chain uses TRBV7-2 with TRBJ2-1. Germline-derived CDR1 and CDR2 are SGHTA and FQGNSA. The CDR3 runs to 15 residues. The CDR3 region is CASSLEHQIYNEQFF. Full variable domain (remainder filled in from reference TRBV7-2 and TRBJ2-1): GAGVSQSPSNKVTEKGKDVELRCDPISGHTALYWYRQSLGQGLEFLIYFQGNSAPDKSGLPSDRFSAERTGGSVSTLTIQRTQQEDSAVYLCASSLEHQIYNEQFFGPGTRLTVL.

The rearrangement uses TRBV29-1 and TRBJ2-1; there is no DNA to check the TCRdb D call of TRBD1. The germline V gene has CDR1 SQVTM and CDR2 ANQGSEA. CDR3 size: 13 residues. The CDR3 here is CSVEQGINNEQFF.

The gene calls are TRBV12-3 or TRBV12-4 and TRBJ1-6; TCRdb calls TRBD1, which cannot be checked without DNA. The CDR3 totals 14 residues. The CDR3 loop is CASSLLGGRSPLHF.

The chain links TRBV12-3 or TRBV12-4 to TRBJ1-4; TCRdb lists TRBD1, though no DNA is available to test this call. The CDR3 sequence is 16 residues long. The CDR3: CASSLTGAGANEKLFF.

The CDR3: CSAILGGSYNEQFF. V usage is TRBV20-1 and J usage is TRBJ2-1. The CDR3 length is 14 residues. Looked up from germline, CDR1 is DFQATT and CDR2 is SNEGSKA (reference sequence).

V gene TRBV12-3 or TRBV12-4 combines with J gene TRBJ1-2; TCRdb designates TRBD1, a call that cannot be tested without DNA. CDR3 size: 14 residues. The CDR3 is CASSNRDRGFGYTF.

The chain joins TRBV5-6 to TRBJ2-6; TCRdb names TRBD1, which stays unverified in the absence of DNA. This CDR3 region has 16 residues. The V gene's germline CDR1 is SGHDT and CDR2 YYEEEE. The chain's CDR3 is CASSFPGAPGANVLTF.